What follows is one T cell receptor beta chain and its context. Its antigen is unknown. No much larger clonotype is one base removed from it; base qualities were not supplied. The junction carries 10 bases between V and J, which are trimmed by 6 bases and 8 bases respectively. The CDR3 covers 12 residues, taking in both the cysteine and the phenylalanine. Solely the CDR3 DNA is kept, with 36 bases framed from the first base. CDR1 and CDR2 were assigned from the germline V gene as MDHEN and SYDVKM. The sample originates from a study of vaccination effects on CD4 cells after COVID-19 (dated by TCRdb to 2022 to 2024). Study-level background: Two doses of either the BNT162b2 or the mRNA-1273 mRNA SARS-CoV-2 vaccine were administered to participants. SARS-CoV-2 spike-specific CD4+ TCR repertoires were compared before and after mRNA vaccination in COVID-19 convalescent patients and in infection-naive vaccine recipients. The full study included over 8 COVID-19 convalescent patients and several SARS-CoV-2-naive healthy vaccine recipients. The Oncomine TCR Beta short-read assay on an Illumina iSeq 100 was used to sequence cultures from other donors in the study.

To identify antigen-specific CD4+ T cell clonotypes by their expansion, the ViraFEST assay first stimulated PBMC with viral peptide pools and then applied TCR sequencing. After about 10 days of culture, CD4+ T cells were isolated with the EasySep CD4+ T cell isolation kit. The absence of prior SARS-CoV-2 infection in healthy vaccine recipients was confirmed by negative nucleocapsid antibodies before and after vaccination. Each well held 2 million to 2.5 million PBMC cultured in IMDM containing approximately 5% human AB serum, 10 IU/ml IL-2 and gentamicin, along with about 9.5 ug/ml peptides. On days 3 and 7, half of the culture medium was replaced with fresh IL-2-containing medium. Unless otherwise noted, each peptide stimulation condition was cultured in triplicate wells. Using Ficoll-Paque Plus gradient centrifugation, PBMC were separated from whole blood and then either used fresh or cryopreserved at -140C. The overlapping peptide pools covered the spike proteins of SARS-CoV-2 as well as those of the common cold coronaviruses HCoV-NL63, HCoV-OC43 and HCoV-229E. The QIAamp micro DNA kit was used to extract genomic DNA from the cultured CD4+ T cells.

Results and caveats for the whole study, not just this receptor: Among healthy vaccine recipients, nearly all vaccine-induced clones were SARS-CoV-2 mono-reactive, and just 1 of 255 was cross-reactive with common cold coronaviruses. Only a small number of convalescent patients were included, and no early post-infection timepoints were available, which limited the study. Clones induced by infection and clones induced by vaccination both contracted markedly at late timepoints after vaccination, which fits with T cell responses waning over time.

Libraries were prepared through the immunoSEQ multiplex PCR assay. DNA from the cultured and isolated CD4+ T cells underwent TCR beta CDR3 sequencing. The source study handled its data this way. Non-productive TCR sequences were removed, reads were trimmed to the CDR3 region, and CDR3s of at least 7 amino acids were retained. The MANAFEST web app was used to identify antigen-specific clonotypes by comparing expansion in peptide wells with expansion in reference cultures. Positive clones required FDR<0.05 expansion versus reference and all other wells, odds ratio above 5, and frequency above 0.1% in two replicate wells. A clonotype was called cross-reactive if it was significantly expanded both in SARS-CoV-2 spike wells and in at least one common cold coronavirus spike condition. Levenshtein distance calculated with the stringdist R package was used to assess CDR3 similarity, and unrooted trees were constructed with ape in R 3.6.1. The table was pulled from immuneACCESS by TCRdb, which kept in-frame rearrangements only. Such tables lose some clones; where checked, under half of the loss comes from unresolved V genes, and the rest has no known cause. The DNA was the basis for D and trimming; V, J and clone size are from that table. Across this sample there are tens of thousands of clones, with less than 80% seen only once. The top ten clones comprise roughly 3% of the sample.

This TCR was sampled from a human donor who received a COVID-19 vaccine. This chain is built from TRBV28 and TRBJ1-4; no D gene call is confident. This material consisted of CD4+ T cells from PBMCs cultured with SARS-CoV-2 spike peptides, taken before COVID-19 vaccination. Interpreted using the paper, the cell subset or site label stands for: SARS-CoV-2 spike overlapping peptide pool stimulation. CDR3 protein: CASSGVGEKLFF. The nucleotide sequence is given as TGTGCCAGCAGCGGGGTGGGGGAAAAACTGTTTTTT.